A selection of T cell receptor beta chains follows, all from one sample in a study of blood T cells in healthy people across ages. TCRdb reprocessed the 5' RACE reads with MiXCR, giving one entry per CDR3 protein. The data show 650,000 to 800,000 distinct CDR3 sequences, about 42% seen once. The sample comprised blood. All receptors derive from a man aged 55 to 69 in good health. CDR3s include the opening cysteine and the closing phenylalanine or tryptophan. The D gene is left open where the match is weak. Not every row has a clone size; where given, it reads once, few, many or a size class.

clone size	D gene	V gene	J gene	CDR3 DNA	CDR3 protein
NA	TRBD1	TRBV6-1	TRBJ2-7	TGTGCCAGCAGTGGGGCCGGGACAGCCACCTACGAGCAGTACTTC	CASSGAGTATYEQYF
NA	NA	TRBV2	TRBJ1-3	TGTGCCAGCACCGGGGTTCCTGGAAACACCATATATTTT	CASTGVPGNTIYF
few	NA	TRBV7-2	TRBJ2-7	TGTGCCAGCAGCACAAGATCGGGACATGCCTCCTACGAGCAGTACTTC	CASSTRSGHASYEQYF
NA	NA	TRBV6-2/TRBV6-3	TRBJ2-7	TGTGCCAGCAGTTACCCCGGGCCGTCTACGTACTACGAGCAGTACTTC	CASSYPGPSTYYEQYF
NA	TRBD1	TRBV7-3	TRBJ2-7	TGTGCCAGCAGCTTAAATGGACAGGGGGCTTACGAGCAGTACTTC	CASSLNGQGAYEQYF
few	TRBD1	TRBV12-3/TRBV12-4	TRBJ2-1	TGTGCCAGCAGGGGGACAGGGTTGGCCGGGACCTCCTACAATGAGCAGTTCTTC	CASRGTGLAGTSYNEQFF
NA	TRBD2	TRBV20-1	TRBJ2-3	TGCAGTGCCCGGCGGGGGGCGTGGGACACCGATACGCAGTATTTT	CSARRGAWDTDTQYF
NA	TRBD2	TRBV20-1	TRBJ2-1	TGCAGTGCTAGTCCAGCGGGGCCCTACAATGAGCAGTTCTTC	CSASPAGPYNEQFF
few	TRBD2	TRBV29-1	TRBJ2-1	TGCAGCGTTCGGCGGGGGGGCCGAAATGAGCAGTTCTTC	CSVRRGGRNEQFF
few	TRBD2	TRBV5-1	TRBJ2-7	TGCGCCAGCAGCTCGGCGACTAGCGGGGTTTCCTACGAGCAGTACTTC	CASSSATSGVSYEQYF
NA	TRBD2	TRBV5-1	TRBJ2-1	TGCGCCAGCAGCTTCGAGCGGGGGGGTAACGATGAGCAGTTCTTC	CASSFERGGNDEQFF
many	NA	TRBV27	TRBJ1-6	TGTGCCAGCAGTCCGCGGACTGGGCAGGGCTCACCCCTCCACTTT	CASSPRTGQGSPLHF
NA	NA	TRBV5-1	TRBJ2-1	TGCGCCAGCAGCTTGGACCCGAGCAACAATGAGCAGTTCTTC	CASSLDPSNNEQFF
NA	NA	TRBV6-5	TRBJ2-7	TGTGCCAGCAGTTACTCGGTCTCTAGTTCGGGAGATAGGGACGAGCAGTACTTC	CASSYSVSSSGDRDEQYF
many	NA	TRBV4-1	TRBJ2-5	TGCGCCAGCAGCCAAGTAGGAGGGGCGCCTTCGCAAGAGACCCAGTACTTC	CASSQVGGAPSQETQYF
many	NA	TRBV7-9	TRBJ2-7	TGTGCCAGCAGCTTATTGAGTGACGGTTCCTACGAGCAGTACTTC	CASSLLSDGSYEQYF
few	NA	TRBV7-2	TRBJ2-3	TGTGCCAGCAGCTTACAGCCCCCGAGACTAGTTATGACAGATACGCAGTATTTT	CASSLQPPRLVMTDTQYF
NA	TRBD2	TRBV20-1	TRBJ2-7	TGCAGTGCTATAATAGCGGGGTCTCGACGGAGGGAGCAGTACTTC	CSAIIAGSRRREQYF
few	NA	TRBV5-5	TRBJ2-1	TGTGCCAGCAGCTCCTACCTCTACGTGGAGGGTGAGCAGTTCTTC	CASSSYLYVEGEQFF
NA	NA	TRBV27	TRBJ2-3	TGTGCCTGCAGCCCCAAGGCGGGAGATACGCAGTATTTT	CACSPKAGDTQYF
NA	NA	TRBV20-1	TRBJ2-7	TGCAGTGCTAGACCCGGACAGTTGGGCTACGAGCAGTACTTC	CSARPGQLGYEQYF
NA	NA	TRBV7-2	TRBJ2-3	TGTGCCAGCAGCCCAGACCGAGGTAAAGATACGCAGTATTTT	CASSPDRGKDTQYF
once	NA	TRBV24-1	TRBJ2-1	TGTGCCACCAGTCTTGGGGGGCTGGGGGATGAGCAGTTCTTC	CATSLGGLGDEQFF
NA	TRBD1	TRBV29-1	TRBJ2-7	TGCAGCACCAGGACAGGGAGCTCCCACGAGCAGTACTTC	CSTRTGSSHEQYF
many	TRBD2	TRBV7-2	TRBJ2-7	TGTGCCAGCAGCCTCGGTCCAAGCGGGGGAATTAACGAGCAGTACTTC	CASSLGPSGGINEQYF
once	NA	TRBV12-3/TRBV12-4	TRBJ2-7	TGTGCCAGCAGTTTAGCGGCGTCTACTCATGAGCAGTACTTC	CASSLAASTHEQYF
NA	NA	TRBV5-8	TRBJ2-5	TGTGCCAGCAGCTGGGGGCCGGTGGAGACCCAGTACTTC	CASSWGPVETQYF
NA	NA	TRBV30	TRBJ2-2	TGTGCCGCGAACACCGGGGAGCTGTTTTTT	CAANTGELFF
few	NA	TRBV4-1	TRBJ2-5	TGCGCCAGCAGCCGCCTGGGAGAGGTAAACAATGAGCAGTACTTC	CASSRLGEVNNEQYF
many	TRBD2	TRBV7-2	TRBJ2-1	TGTGCCAGCAGTTTAGCGGGAGCCTCCTACAATGAGCAGTTCTTC	CASSLAGASYNEQFF
NA	NA	TRBV12-3/TRBV12-4	TRBJ2-1	TGTGCCAGCAGTTTGGTTCGCGGGTTAAGCAATGAGCAGTTCTTC	CASSLVRGLSNEQFF
few	NA	TRBV20-1	TRBJ2-5	TGCAGTGCTCCGTGGAATAGGCAAGAGACCCAGTACTTC	CSAPWNRQETQYF
many	NA	TRBV20-1	TRBJ2-7	TGCAGTGCTATGCAGGGCGACGAGCAGTACTTC	CSAMQGDEQYF
NA	NA	TRBV4-3	TRBJ1-4	TGCGCCAGCAGCCAAGTCTCTGGGGTTGCAACTAATGAAAAACTGTTTTTT	CASSQVSGVATNEKLFF
NA	TRBD1	TRBV7-7	TRBJ2-1	TGTGCCAGCAGCTTAGGACCACAGGGGGCGAATGAGCAGTTCTTC	CASSLGPQGANEQFF
NA	NA	TRBV20-1	TRBJ2-3	TGCAGCTCCTTAGCGAACACAGATACGCAGTATTTT	CSSLANTDTQYF
NA	TRBD2	TRBV2	TRBJ2-1	TGTGCCAGCAGTGGCGGGGGAGAGGTGGATGAGCAGTTCTTC	CASSGGGEVDEQFF
NA	NA	TRBV6-2/TRBV6-3	TRBJ2-4	TGTGCCAGCAGTTACTCGGGCCGGGGGAAGATTCAGTACTTC	CASSYSGRGKIQYF
many	TRBD1	TRBV27	TRBJ2-4	TGTGCCAGCAGTTCAACAGGGGTACAAAACATTCAGTACTTC	CASSSTGVQNIQYF
NA	NA	TRBV13	TRBJ1-1	TGTGCCAGCAGCTACCAAAGAGTCCGAGCTTTCTTT	CASSYQRVRAFF
few	NA	TRBV6-1	TRBJ1-5	TGTGCCAGCAGCCGCTACTCAAGGACATATAGCAATCAGCCCCAGCATTTT	CASSRYSRTYSNQPQHF
many	TRBD2	TRBV20-1	TRBJ2-7	TGCAGTGCTAGGCTACTAGCGGGGGCCGCCTACGAGCAGTACTTC	CSARLLAGAAYEQYF
NA	TRBD2	TRBV12-3/TRBV12-4	TRBJ2-1	TGTGCCAGCAGTCCGCCCTCGGGGGGTCAATTGGAGCAGTTCTTC	CASSPPSGGQLEQFF
few	NA	TRBV10-3	TRBJ1-4	TGTGCCATCAGTGAGTCCACAGGGGAAAAACTGTTTTTT	CAISESTGEKLFF
few	NA	TRBV6-5	TRBJ1-6	TGTGCCAGCAGCAAAATTCCGTTGAACACCCTCCACTTT	CASSKIPLNTLHF
NA	TRBD1	TRBV28	TRBJ2-4	TGTGCCAGCAGCCGCAGGGGGAACACCAAAAACATTCAGTACTTC	CASSRRGNTKNIQYF
NA	NA	TRBV27	TRBJ2-7	TGTGCCAGCAGTTTATCGGGAAGGGGGGTCACCTACGAGCAGTACTTC	CASSLSGRGVTYEQYF
NA	TRBD1	TRBV7-2	TRBJ2-1	TGTGCCAGCAGCTTCCCCACAGGGGGTCGCAATGAGCAGTTCTTC	CASSFPTGGRNEQFF
NA	NA	TRBV5-1	TRBJ2-3	TGCGCCAGCAGCCCCTCAGTTACGGATACGCAGTATTTT	CASSPSVTDTQYF
NA	TRBD1	TRBV20-1	TRBJ1-1	TGCAGTGCTAGAGTTTCAGGGGGCCGGGGCACTGAAGCTTTCTTT	CSARVSGGRGTEAFF
NA	NA	TRBV20-1	TRBJ2-5	TGCAGTGCCGGGGGACAGAACAATGAGCAGTACTTC	CSAGGQNNEQYF
NA	NA	TRBV29-1	TRBJ2-1	TGCAGCGTTGCCCTCCGGAGCTCCTACAATGAGCAGTTCTTC	CSVALRSSYNEQFF